Included here is one TCR beta chain sequence, with context. The data were obtained in a study of T cell responses to AZD1222 COVID-19 vaccine. The method was immunoSEQ multiplex PCR; TCRdb's version includes in-frame clones alone and lacks a portion of them. The sample holds 210,000 or so clones, about 93% seen once. The source is an adult in good health. The sequencing here drew on peripheral blood, taken on day 0 of MenACWY control vaccination.

The CDR3 nucleotides are TGTGCCAGCAGCATGGACAGGGGGAACTATGGCTACACCTTC. It yields the protein CASSMDRGNYGYTF. The V and J genes are TRBV9 and TRBJ1-2; 10 bases map to TRBD1. Germline values: CDR1 SGDLS, CDR2 YYNGEE. This CDR3 spans 14 amino acids. With 4 bases clipped from V and 2 bases from J, the junction kept 2 bases outside the gene matches.